A single sample gave rise to the 18 T cell receptor beta chains below, sequenced in a study of T-cell reconstitution after alpha-beta-depleted transplantation in children. It was with unique molecular identifiers that the TCRbeta library was prepared. TCRdb re-called the PCR reads with MiXCR, one entry per CDR3 protein. Altogether hundreds of thousands of distinct CDR3 sequences are present, approximately 17% being singletons, with the ten largest covering over 0.95%. The specimen was PBMCs from the stem cell graft donor, collected from the stem cell graft. The source of these receptors is a human donor who donated a stem cell graft to a child with acute myeloid leukemia.

This clonotype was observed many times. The rearrangement links TRBV6-5 to TRBJ2-7; weak D call: TRBD2 (6 bases). Germline V gene sequence: CDR1 MNHEY, CDR2 SVGAGI. The V end lost 0 bases, the J end lost 4 bases, and 10 bases lay between the germline ends. The CDR3 contains 14 residues. The chain's CDR3 is CASSYSGTAYEQYF. The CDR3, as DNA: TGTGCCAGCAGTTACTCCGGGACTGCTTACGAGCAGTACTTC.

This clonotype showed up just a few times. V usage is TRBV5-4 and J usage is TRBJ2-3; no clear D gene. CDR3 length: 14 residues. The germline V gene has CDR1 SGHNT and CDR2 YYREEE (reference sequence). The ends were cut back, 5 bases at V and 6 bases at J, with 16 bases in the middle. The CDR3: CASSYLPWTDTQYF. CDR3 bases: TGTGCCAGCAGTTACCTTCCGTGGACGGATACGCAGTATTTT.

The chain combines TRBV18 with TRBJ2-3; perhaps D is TRBD1 or TRBD2 (5 bases each). V dropped 6 bases and J dropped 3 bases, with 19 bases sitting between them. Germline V gene sequence: CDR1 KGHSH, CDR2 LQKENI. The CDR3 sequence is 16 residues long. The CDR3 DNA reads as TGTGCCAGCTCTTCCGGGACCGATGAAGTTACAGATACGCAGTATTTT. This codes for CASSSGTDEVTDTQYF.

This clonotype was seen once. The chain is built from TRBV10-1 and TRBJ1-5, with D uncertain. Germline V gene data show CDR1 as WNHNN and CDR2 as SYGVQD (reference sequence). Trimming shortened V by 3 bases and J by 9 bases, and 9 bases separated the two germline ends. The CDR3 sequence is 12 residues long. The CDR3 protein is CASSDGVGPQHF. DNA for the CDR3: TGCGCCAGCAGTGACGGGGTCGGGCCCCAGCATTTT.

The chain recombines TRBV7-9 with TRBJ1-1; D unclear. V lost 3 bases and J lost 1, with 18 bases in between. CDR3 length: 17 amino acids. Germline V gene lookup returns CDR1 SEHNR and CDR2 FQNEAQ (reference sequence). In DNA form, the CDR3 reads TGTGCCAGCAGCTTTTCAGTCCGGATTAAGGGGAACACTGAAGCTTTCTTT. It encodes CASSFSVRIKGNTEAFF.

The sample holds a few counts of this clonotype. V is TRBV7-2 and J is TRBJ2-1; 7 bases match TRBD2. Trimming cost V 2 bases and J 3 bases; bases outside gene matches: 4. The CDR3 has 15 residues. Germline lookup yields CDR1 SGHTA and CDR2 FQGNSA. The CDR3 loop is CASSLLAENYNEQFF. As DNA, the CDR3 is TGTGCCAGCAGCTTACTAGCGGAGAACTACAATGAGCAGTTCTTC.

The chain combines TRBV7-9 with TRBJ2-5; D unresolved. V was trimmed by 4 bases and J by 2 bases, leaving 11 bases between them. This CDR3 contains 14 residues. The germline V gene has CDR1 SEHNR and CDR2 FQNEAQ (reference sequence). The chain's CDR3 is CASSYGGSQETQYF. Written as DNA, the CDR3 is TGTGCCAGCAGCTACGGCGGATCACAAGAGACCCAGTACTTC.

The chain is built from TRBV12-3 or TRBV12-4 and TRBJ1-1; maybe TRBD1 (5 bases). The CDR3 has 14 amino acids. Trimming stripped 5 bases from V and 1 base from J, with 11 bases between. CDR3 amino acids: CASSLKQENTEAFF. The CDR3 bases are TGTGCCAGCAGTCTAAAACAGGAGAACACTGAAGCTTTCTTT.

This clonotype was counted a few times. The gene calls are TRBV7-9 and TRBJ1-1; the D gene is possibly TRBD1 (6 bases). There are 13 residues in the CDR3. V gave up 5 bases and J gave up 4 bases, with 11 bases separating them. Germline-derived CDR1 and CDR2 are SEHNR and FQNEAQ (reference sequence). The CDR3 here is CASSLWTATEAFF. CDR3 nucleotides: TGTGCCAGCAGCCTATGGACAGCCACTGAAGCTTTCTTT.

The rearrangement links TRBV10-3 to TRBJ1-2, with D possibly TRBD1 on 5 matching bases. The germline V gene encodes CDR1 ENHRY and CDR2 SYGVKD. There are 13 residues in the CDR3. Trimming removed 3 bases from V and 8 bases from J, with 13 bases in between. This chain's CDR3 is CAISERGLKGYTF. In DNA, the CDR3 is TGTGCCATCAGTGAACGGGGACTCAAAGGCTACACCTTC.

V gene TRBV20-1 combines with J gene TRBJ2-7; unclear D gene. This CDR3 region has 12 residues. V was shortened by 0 bases and J by 7 bases, with 10 bases between the two germline ends. CDR1 and CDR2 (germline): DFQATT, SNEGSKA (reference sequence). The chain's CDR3 is CSAREQIREQYF. CDR3 bases: TGCAGTGCTAGAGAGCAAATCCGGGAGCAGTACTTC.

Only a few counts were recorded for this clonotype. The chain employs TRBV12-3 or TRBV12-4 and TRBJ2-7; 8 positions match TRBD2. V dropped 6 bases and J dropped 1; count of bases not matched to a gene: 8. CDR3 length: 15 residues. The CDR3 DNA sequence: TGTGCCAGCAGACAGACCGGGACTAGTTCCTACGAGCAGTACTTC. It encodes CASRQTGTSSYEQYF.

V and J are TRBV9 and TRBJ2-1; 12 bases are shared with TRBD1. V lost 3 bases and J lost 6; bases outside the gene matches: 4. The CDR3 sequence is 15 residues long. Germline V gives CDR1 SGDLS, CDR2 YYNGEE. CDR3 sequence reads: CASSGDRGQFNEQFF. CDR3 in DNA: TGTGCCAGCAGCGGGGACAGGGGGCAGTTCAATGAGCAGTTCTTC.

The sample holds many counts of this clonotype. V usage is TRBV7-2 and J usage is TRBJ2-3; no clear D gene. The CDR3 totals 12 residues. Trimming removed 0 bases from V and 10 bases from J, with 8 bases in between. Germline loops: CDR1 SGHTA, CDR2 FQGNSA. The DNA of the CDR3 is TGTGCCAGCAGCTTAGCTGGGTACGCGCAGTATTTT. As protein: CASSLAGYAQYF.

The chain employs TRBV5-1 and TRBJ2-1; a weak D match, TRBD1 (6 bases). V was clipped by 1 base and J by 8 bases, with 13 bases between them. This CDR3 is built from 14 residues. CDR1 is SGHRS, CDR2 YFSETQ, per germline. CDR3 nucleotide sequence: TGCGCCAGCAGCTTGATTAGCGAGGGGGATGAGCAGTTCTTC. It codes for CASSLISEGDEQFF.

The chain has TRBV29-1 and TRBJ2-1, with TRBD2 matching 10 bases. V lost 7 bases to trimming and J lost 6 bases; unmatched junction nucleotides: 6. Germline CDR1 reads SQVTM; CDR2 reads ANQGSEA. This CDR3 comprises 13 residues. This CDR3 is CSGLAGAPNEQFF. CDR3 nucleotides: TGCAGCGGCCTAGCGGGGGCCCCCAATGAGCAGTTCTTC.

The CDR3 region has the DNA TGTGCCAGCAGGCCGACAGGGACTAATGAAAAACTGTTTTTT. As protein: CASRPTGTNEKLFF. The rearrangement joins TRBV6-5 to TRBJ1-4, with 7 bases aligning to TRBD1. Germline trimming cut 6 bases from V and 2 bases from J; bases unmatched to any gene: 3. The CDR3 extends over 14 amino acids. Germline V gene lookup returns CDR1 MNHEY and CDR2 SVGAGI.

This clonotype came up many times. The genes are TRBV6-1 and TRBJ2-7, with D perhaps TRBD2 (6 bases). Trimming left V 6 bases short and J 1 base short, with 7 bases between. Germline V gene lookup returns CDR1 MNHNS and CDR2 SASEGT. The CDR3 has 12 amino acids. The CDR3 spells CASREGSYEQYF. Here the CDR3 DNA reads TGTGCCAGCAGGGAGGGATCCTACGAGCAGTACTTC.